This T cell receptor (beta chain) stems from a study of control samples from healthy donors and cancer patients. CDR1 is MNHEY and CDR2 is SMNVEV in the germline V gene (reference sequence). V lost 10 bases and J 2 bases, leaving 15 bases between the germline ends. This CDR3 is built from 14 residues. The assay was immunoSEQ multiplex PCR, and TCRdb's table has in-frame clones only and misses some. The sample lists 95,000 to 100,000 clones; more than 85% were seen once. The chain recombines TRBV27 with TRBJ1-5; D uncertain. The clonotype was recovered from a man aged 25 to 45 in good health. What was sequenced was blood. The CDR3 is CATRQRGGNQPQHF. CDR3 in DNA: TGTGCCACGCGGCAGCGCGGTGGCAATCAGCCCCAGCATTTT.